These 23 T cell receptor beta chains originate from one sample sequenced in a study of blood T cell repertoires in COVID-19. Generated by immunoSEQ multiplex PCR, the TCRdb table keeps only in-frame clones and is missing some. Of some 30,000 clones detected, 85% to 90% appear once; the ten largest clones hold 20% to 30%. The sequencing input was peripheral blood. The receptors were gathered from a human donor in a cohort sampled during active COVID-19.

V is TRBV25-1 and J is TRBJ1-1; D is possibly TRBD1 (5 bases). The V and J ends lost 2 bases and 2 bases respectively, with 6 bases between them. Germline V gene lookup returns CDR1 MGHDK and CDR2 SYGVNS. This CDR3 region has 13 residues. The CDR3 spells CASSERGNTEAFF. In DNA, the CDR3 is TGTGCCAGCAGTGAAAGGGGTAACACTGAAGCTTTCTTT.

The J gene is TRBJ2-4, the V gene TRBV19; no firm D call. Between the trimmed V and J ends, which lost 7 bases and 0 bases, there was a span of 4 bases. The CDR3 covers 12 residues. The germline CDR1 and CDR2 sequences are LNHDA and SQIVND (reference sequence). The CDR3 is CASTLAKNIQYF. The DNA for the CDR3 is TGTGCCAGTACCCTAGCCAAAAACATTCAGTACTTC.

The chain has TRBV6-5 and TRBJ2-7; TRBD1 agrees at 8 bases. V shed 10 bases, J shed 13 bases, and the junction held 9 bases outside the gene matches. There are 10 residues in the CDR3. From germline, CDR1 is MNHEY and CDR2 SVGAGI. CDR3 DNA sequence: TGTGCCACTTTGGACAGGGCACTTTACTTC. Translating it yields CATLDRALYF.

This chain joins TRBV11-2 and TRBJ1-1; D is uncertain. This CDR3 contains 15 residues. Germline V CDR1 and CDR2: SGHAT, FQNNGV. Trimming took 5 bases from V and 1 from J, leaving 14 bases between them. CDR3: CASSDPGGPNTEAFF. The CDR3 DNA reads TGTGCCAGCAGCGACCCCGGCGGCCCGAACACTGAAGCTTTCTTT.

CDR3: CASSRQVSYEQYF. The CDR3 DNA follows: TGCGCCAGCAGCCGACAGGTCTCCTACGAGCAGTACTTC. The chain employs TRBV5-1 and TRBJ2-7; maybe TRBD1 (6 bases). This CDR3 comprises 13 residues. Germline V gene data show CDR1 as SGHRS and CDR2 as YFSETQ. Trimming took 4 bases from V and 0 from J, leaving 8 bases between them. Combining the CDR3 with reference TRBV5-1 and TRBJ2-7 gives the whole variable domain KAGVTQTPRYLIKTRGQQVTLSCSPISGHRSVSWYQQTPGQGLQFLFEYFSETQRNKGNFPGRFSGRQFSNSRSEMNVSTLELGDSALYLCASSRQVSYEQYFGPGTRLTVT.

The chain employs TRBV2 and TRBJ1-1, with D possibly matching TRBD1 (5 bases). The CDR3 extends over 14 amino acids. Trimming took 2 bases from V and 1 from J, leaving 8 bases between them. Germline CDR1 reads SNHLY; CDR2 reads FYNNEI. The CDR3 DNA is TGTGCCAGCAGTGAACCCCAGGGGAACACTGAAGCTTTCTTT. This encodes CASSEPQGNTEAFF.

Points on this clone: One end of the junction is discordant with germline, which a read error may explain. This specimen includes other DNA sequences encoding the same CDR3. The CDR3 bases are TGCGCCACCAGCAGAGATCGCGGTTCCACCGGGGAGCTGTTTTTT. Protein sequence: CATSRDRGSTGELFF. This chain joins TRBV15 and TRBJ2-2; no clear D. CDR1 LNHNV and CDR2 YYDKDF come from the germline V gene (reference sequence). The CDR3 totals 15 residues.

A few counts support this clone. The chain joins TRBV4-2 to TRBJ2-3; 10 positions agree with TRBD2. The CDR3 is 18 residues long. Germline V gene sequence: CDR1 LGHNA, CDR2 YNFKEQ. With 0 bases clipped from V and 4 bases from J, the junction kept 10 bases outside the gene matches. The CDR3 sequence is CASSQDEGRLAGADTQYF. The DNA of the CDR3 is TGTGCCAGCAGCCAAGATGAGGGGAGGCTAGCGGGGGCAGATACGCAGTATTTT.

The rearrangement links TRBV2 to TRBJ2-3, with 16 bases that match TRBD2. Unmatched junction bases numbered 6, after V lost 6 bases and J lost 0 bases. Germline loops: CDR1 SNHLY, CDR2 FYNNEI. The CDR3 loop spans 18 amino acids. DNA of the CDR3: TGTGCCAGCAGCTCGGGACTAGCGGGGGGGATTAGCACAGATACGCAGTATTTT. As protein: CASSSGLAGGISTDTQYF.

The rearrangement links TRBV2 to TRBJ1-6; D is uncertain. Looked up from germline, CDR1 is SNHLY and CDR2 is FYNNEI. V was pared by 2 bases and J by 4 bases, with 9 bases between. This CDR3 is built from 15 residues. CDR3 sequence (DNA): TGTGCCAGCAGTGAACGTCAGTTTTATAATTCACCCCTCCACTTT. It is translated as CASSERQFYNSPLHF.

The chain joins TRBV19 to TRBJ2-2; D perhaps matches TRBD1 (6 bases). V was cut by 9 bases and J by 0 bases, with 17 bases left in between. CDR1 and CDR2 from the germline V gene are LNHDA and SQIVND (reference sequence). This CDR3 has 16 amino acids. The CDR3 region has the DNA TGTGCCAGCACGGTCATTGGGACACCGAACACCGGGGAGCTGTTTTTT. This sequence encodes CASTVIGTPNTGELFF.

This clone was counted a few times. This chain links TRBV6-5 with TRBJ1-2; 7 bases line up with TRBD1. CDR3 size: 14 residues. Per germline, CDR1 MNHEY and CDR2 SVGAGI. The J segment lost 4 bases and the V segment lost 5 bases, leaving 7 bases of the junction unmatched. The CDR3 loop reads CASSTGQSFYGYTF. DNA of the CDR3: TGTGCCAGCAGTACGGGACAGAGTTTCTATGGCTACACCTTC.

The chain couples TRBV20-1 to TRBJ1-6; 7 nucleotides align to TRBD1. The CDR3 has 14 residues. Germline V gene sequence: CDR1 DFQATT, CDR2 SNEGSKA (reference sequence). The J segment lost 14 bases and the V segment lost 3 bases, leaving 13 bases of the junction unmatched. The CDR3 here is CSASRGLARGALHF. In DNA, the CDR3 is TGCAGTGCTAGTCGAGGGCTGGCCAGGGGGGCCCTCCACTTT.

The V call is TRBV18, the J call TRBJ1-2; 8 nucleotides agree with TRBD1. Germline CDR1 reads KGHSH; CDR2 reads LQKENI. Trimming removed 5 bases from V and 8 bases from J; junction bases left unmatched: 7. CDR3 size: 13 residues. The CDR3 sequence: CASSADRDYGYTF. CDR3 coding DNA: TGTGCCAGCTCAGCGGACAGGGATTACGGCTACACCTTC.

This clone has just one count. The chain couples TRBV6-5 to TRBJ2-2; 7 bases line up with TRBD1. This CDR3 is built from 14 residues. V was pared by 6 bases and J by 0 bases, with 1 base of the junction left unmatched. CDR1 is MNHEY, CDR2 SVGAGI, per germline. CDR3 in amino acids: CASRQGPNTGELFF. The DNA of the CDR3 is TGTGCCAGCAGACAGGGGCCGAACACCGGGGAGCTGTTTTTT.

The V and J genes are TRBV19 and TRBJ2-6, with 7 positions matching TRBD1. The V gene's germline CDR1 is LNHDA and CDR2 SQIVND (reference sequence). The CDR3 length is 15 residues. J was trimmed by 2 bases and V by 5 bases; bases with no gene match: 3. The CDR3 protein is CASSVQGAGANVLTF. Written as DNA, the CDR3 is TGTGCCAGTAGTGTGCAGGGGGCTGGGGCCAACGTCCTGACTTTC. The variable domain in full, completed from reference TRBV19 and TRBJ2-6, reads DGGITQSPKYLFRKEGQNVTLSCEQNLNHDAMYWYRQDPGQGLRLIYYSQIVNDFQKGDIAEGYSVSREKKESFPLTVTSAQKNPTAFYLCASSVQGAGANVLTFGAGSRLTVL.

The J gene is TRBJ1-2, the V gene TRBV7-2; TRBD1 is a possible D gene (5 bases). Trimming stripped 3 bases from V and 3 bases from J, with 17 bases between. The CDR3 has 16 residues. Germline CDR1 SGHTA, CDR2 FQGNSA. CDR3 DNA sequence: TGTGCCAGCAGCTTTGGGCAGGGTCGGTCTTACTATGGCTACACCTTC. The encoded protein is CASSFGQGRSYYGYTF.

The V call is TRBV3-1 (or the pseudogene TRBV3-2), the J call TRBJ2-5; TRBD2 matches at 13 bases. Germline assignment: CDR1 LGHDT and CDR2 YNNKEL (reference sequence). The CDR3 runs to 17 residues. V trimming: 3 bases; J trimming: 3 bases; junction bases outside the gene matches: 7. CDR3 nucleotides: TGTGCCAGCAGCCAGCGCGGACTAGCGGGGGTAAAAGAGACCCAGTACTTC. It specifies CASSQRGLAGVKETQYF.

The V call is TRBV6-5, the J call TRBJ2-1, with 10 positions matching TRBD2. Per the germline V gene, CDR1 is MNHEY and CDR2 is SVGAGI. The CDR3 is 14 residues long. The V segment lost 6 bases and the J segment 7 bases; nucleotides outside the gene matches: 6. The CDR3 here is CASSASGGLNEQFF. CDR3 sequence (DNA): TGTGCCAGCAGCGCTAGCGGGGGTCTAAATGAGCAGTTCTTC.

A few counts support this clone. The chain carries TRBV7-3 and TRBJ2-3, with unresolved D. Germline loops: CDR1 SGHTA, CDR2 FQGTGA. V lost 5 bases and J lost 4, with 13 bases in between. CDR3 size: 14 residues. The CDR3 region is CASSENSFPDTQYF. In DNA form, the CDR3 reads TGTGCCAGCAGCGAAAATAGCTTCCCAGATACGCAGTATTTT.

The chain has TRBV4-1 and TRBJ2-7, with TRBD2 as a possible D gene (6 bases). CDR1 is MGHRA and CDR2 is YSYEKL in the germline V gene. Trimming stripped 4 bases from V and 3 bases from J, with 13 bases between. The CDR3 covers 14 residues. The CDR3 sequence is CASSLKEGLYEQYF. CDR3 DNA sequence: TGCGCCAGCAGCCTAAAGGAGGGCCTCTACGAGCAGTACTTC.

The gene calls are TRBV9 and TRBJ1-5; 7 bases agree with TRBD1. J gave up 7 bases and V 3 bases, and 7 bases lay outside the gene matches. The CDR3 runs 14 residues. Germline CDR1 and CDR2: SGDLS and YYNGEE. CDR3 sequence: CASSANRGRQPQHF. Written as DNA, the CDR3 is TGTGCCAGCAGCGCGAACAGGGGCCGACAGCCCCAGCATTTT.

The gene calls are TRBV11-1 and TRBJ1-2; 7 bases align to TRBD1. Germline V lookup: CDR1 SGHAT, CDR2 FQDESV (reference sequence). The CDR3 covers 13 residues. V shed 5 bases, J shed 8 bases, and the junction held 8 bases outside the gene matches. The CDR3 bases are TGTGCCAGCAGCAACGACAGGGTAGTCGGCTACACCTTC. This sequence encodes CASSNDRVVGYTF.